Shown below are 22 T cell receptor beta chains from a single sample sequenced in a study of blood T cells in healthy people across ages. A J-beta primer mix and a sample-barcoded 5' primer were used in a second PCR of about 7 to 12 cycles. MiXCR, run by TCRdb on the 5' RACE reads, gives a single entry per CDR3 protein. The table lists some 900,000 distinct CDR3 sequences, around 46% of them singletons, with around an eighth in the top ten. Sequencing was performed on blood. The receptors were gathered from a man in his thirties or forties in good health.

V is TRBV6-5 and J is TRBJ1-2; D is possibly TRBD1 (5 bases). There are 19 residues in the CDR3. The V gene lost 2 bases and the J gene lost 8 bases, with 30 bases spanning the gap. Germline CDR1 MNHEY, CDR2 SVGAGI. CDR3 residues: CASSYVGPQWRGQTKGYTF. For the CDR3, the DNA is TGTGCCAGCAGTTACGTCGGGCCCCAATGGAGGGGCCAAACAAAGGGCTACACCTTC.

This chain joins TRBV6-6 and TRBJ2-3; D might be TRBD2 (5 bases). In germline, CDR1 is MNHNY, CDR2 SVGAGI (reference sequence). V was clipped by 7 bases and J by 1 base, with 12 bases between them. The CDR3 runs to 14 residues. The CDR3 bases are TGTGCCAGCACCTCACGGGGAGGCACAGATACGCAGTATTTT. This encodes CASTSRGGTDTQYF.

The rearrangement links TRBV30 to TRBJ2-7; D might be TRBD2 (6 bases). CDR1 is GTSNPN, CDR2 SVGIG, per germline (reference sequence). Trimming removed 8 bases from V and 3 bases from J, with 17 bases in between. The CDR3 is made up of 13 amino acids. CDR3 in amino acids: CATRDVGGYEQYF. The CDR3 nucleotides are TGTGCCACCCGTGATGTGGGGGGCTACGAGCAGTACTTC.

The chain employs TRBV6-5 and TRBJ2-3; D may be TRBD1 (6 bases). Between the trimmed V and J ends, which lost 6 bases and 4 bases, there was a span of 17 bases. This CDR3 spans 15 amino acids. The germline CDR1 and CDR2 sequences are MNHEY and SVGAGI. CDR3 nucleotides: TGTGCCAGCAGGGACAGAAAGACCCACGCAGATACGCAGTATTTT. Translation: CASRDRKTHADTQYF.

The gene calls are TRBV2 and TRBJ1-1; possible D gene TRBD1, 5 bases. Germline lookup yields CDR1 SNHLY and CDR2 FYNNEI. This CDR3 spans 15 amino acids. Trimming left V 4 bases short and J 5 bases short, with 17 bases between. This chain's CDR3 is CASSGTQGRGTEAFF. The CDR3 nucleotides read TGTGCCAGCAGTGGTACCCAGGGAAGGGGAACTGAAGCTTTCTTT. Together with reference TRBV2 and TRBJ1-1, the CDR3 gives the full variable domain: EPEVTQTPSHQVTQMGQEVILRCVPISNHLYFYWYRQILGQKVEFLVSFYNNEISEKSEIFDDQFSVERPDGSNFTLKIRSTKLEDSAMYFCASSGTQGRGTEAFFGQGTRLTVV.

The chain combines TRBV24-1 with TRBJ2-3; D gene ambiguous. CDR1 and CDR2 (germline): KGHDR, SFDVKD. The CDR3 length is 13 residues. Trimming took 5 bases from V and 0 from J, leaving 5 bases between them. As DNA, the CDR3 is TGTGCCACCAGTGCCAGAAGCACAGATACGCAGTATTTT. It is translated as CATSARSTDTQYF.

This clonotype appeared a single time. V is TRBV6-5 and J is TRBJ2-7, with D unclear. CDR1 is MNHEY and CDR2 is SVGAGI in the germline V gene. The CDR3 length is 13 residues. V lost 7 bases, J lost 7 bases, and 17 bases lay in between. CDR3 in DNA: TGTGCCAGCACTACGGCAGGATCGAGTGAGCAGTACTTC. It translates to CASTTAGSSEQYF.

This clonotype was detected only a few times. The V and J genes are TRBV28 and TRBJ2-3; D is undetermined. CDR3 size: 11 residues. V was clipped by 5 bases and J by 9 bases, with 9 bases between them. The V gene's germline CDR1 is MDHEN and CDR2 SYDVKM. The CDR3 DNA sequence: TGTGCCAGCAGTCCCTCGTGGACGCAGTATTTT. Translation: CASSPSWTQYF.

Notes on this clonotype: One end of the junction does not line up with germline, which may come from a read error. The chain combines TRBV5-1 with TRBJ2-3; TRBD2 agrees at 7 bases. The V gene's germline CDR1 is SGHRS and CDR2 YFSETQ. CDR3 size: 17 residues. CDR3 coding DNA: TGCGCCAGCAGCTTGGGGCGGAGCGGGGTAAACACAGATGCGCAGTATTTT. Its protein is CASSLGRSGVNTDAQYF.

This chain uses TRBV6-9 with TRBJ1-1; the D is unclear. CDR3 size: 13 residues. CDR1 and CDR2 from the germline V gene are MNHGY and SVAAGI. V lost 5 bases, J lost 7 bases, and 14 bases lay in between. CDR3 nucleotide sequence: TGTGCCAGCAGTCAGACCTCACTGGTTGAAGCTTTCTTT. Encoded protein: CASSQTSLVEAFF.

The chain couples TRBV3-1 to TRBJ2-3; D might be TRBD2 (6 bases). V shed 1 base and J shed 4 bases, with 12 bases lying between them. The CDR3 runs 15 residues. The germline V gene has CDR1 LGHDT and CDR2 YNNKEL (reference sequence). CDR3 amino acids: CASSQGQRVSDTQYF. The CDR3 DNA is TGTGCCAGCAGCCAAGGTCAGCGGGTCTCAGATACGCAGTATTTT.

The sample holds many counts of this clonotype. The CDR3 DNA follows: TGCAGTGCCCAAACTGCGGGGGGCTTGCGCAATCAGCCCCAGCATTTT. Translating it yields CSAQTAGGLRNQPQHF. The rearrangement uses TRBV20-1 and TRBJ1-5; maybe TRBD1 (6 bases). This CDR3 spans 16 amino acids. V was clipped by 6 bases and J by 2 bases, with 20 bases between them. The germline V gene has CDR1 DFQATT and CDR2 SNEGSKA (reference sequence).

This clonotype has more than one count but fewer than ten. This chain joins TRBV5-8 and TRBJ2-5; D is uncertain. The J call may be incorrect, as the DNA end agrees better with TRBJ2-7. Germline CDR1 reads SGHTS; CDR2 reads YDEGEE. The CDR3 length is 11 residues. The CDR3 nucleotides are TGTGCCAGCAGCTTGTTCGACGAGCAGTACTTC. This sequence encodes CASSLFDEQYF.

This clonotype occurred once. An end of the junction differs from the germline gene, which may be a read error. The chain joins TRBV20-1 to TRBJ1-5, with D unresolved. Germline loops: CDR1 DFQATT, CDR2 SNEGSKA (reference sequence). The CDR3 is made up of 15 amino acids. The CDR3 coding sequence is TGCGGTGCTAGAGGAAGGACCTATAGCAATCAGCCCCAGCATTTT. It codes for CGARGRTYSNQPQHF.

The rearrangement links TRBV29-1 to TRBJ2-3, with 8 bases matching TRBD2. Per germline, CDR1 SQVTM and CDR2 ANQGSEA. J was trimmed by 1 base and V by 0 bases; bases with no gene match: 9. This CDR3 has 17 amino acids. CDR3 in amino acids: CSVEDYDSGGGTDTQYF. The CDR3 DNA reads as TGCAGCGTTGAAGATTATGACAGCGGGGGAGGCACAGATACGCAGTATTTT.

V is TRBV20-1 and J is TRBJ2-7, with 7 bases identical to TRBD1. The CDR3 runs 14 residues. In germline, CDR1 is DFQATT, CDR2 SNEGSKA (reference sequence). V shed 6 bases and J 3 bases; nucleotides not matched to a gene: 11. The DNA for the CDR3 is TGCAGTGCCGGAAAGGACAGGTCGCTCTACGAGCAGTACTTC. Its protein product is CSAGKDRSLYEQYF.

This rearrangement joins TRBV5-8 to TRBJ2-5; TRBD2 matches at 13 bases. Per germline, CDR1 SGHTS and CDR2 YDEGEE. The V and J ends lost 4 bases and 3 bases, in that order; junction bases with no gene match: 6. This CDR3 has 16 residues. CDR3 sequence (DNA): TGTGCCAGCAGCCCATCCGGGACTAGCGGGGAAGAGACCCAGTACTTC. This codes for CASSPSGTSGEETQYF.

The gene calls are TRBV20-1 and TRBJ2-1, with 9 bases identical to TRBD2. Near its end, the DNA agrees better with TRBJ2-7, so the J call may be wrong. The CDR3 is 16 amino acids. The germline V gene encodes CDR1 DFQATT and CDR2 SNEGSKA (reference sequence). The CDR3 DNA sequence: TGCAGTGCTAGAGAGTTGGTTAGCGGGGGTTACAATGAGCAGTACTTC. Its protein product is CSARELVSGGYNEQYF.

Note on this clonotype: At one of its ends the junction is not consistent with the germline gene, which may arise from a read error. V usage is TRBV29-1 and J usage is TRBJ2-4, with unresolved D. The better agreement between TRBJ2-7 and the DNA end casts doubt on the J call. CDR3 length: 12 amino acids. Germline V CDR1 and CDR2: SQVTM, ANQGSEA. The CDR3 nucleotides are TGCAGCGTTGTAGGAATCTCCGACGAGCAGTACTTC. It codes for CSVVGISDEQYF.

The J gene is TRBJ1-4, the V gene TRBV7-2; the match to TRBD1 covers 8 bases. Germline V gives CDR1 SGHTA, CDR2 FQGNSA. Losses at the gene ends were 1 base for V and 7 bases for J; bases not matched to a gene: 5. The CDR3 runs 15 residues. CDR3 DNA: TGTGCCAGCAGCTTAGTGGCAGGGGGCCGTGAAAAACTGTTTTTT. Translated: CASSLVAGGREKLFF. The whole variable domain, remainder taken from reference TRBV7-2 and TRBJ1-4, is GAGVSQSPSNKVTEKGKDVELRCDPISGHTALYWYRQSLGQGLEFLIYFQGNSAPDKSGLPSDRFSAERTGGSVSTLTIQRTQQEDSAVYLCASSLVAGGREKLFFGSGTQLSVL.

This clonotype occurred a few times. The rearrangement joins TRBV6-1 to TRBJ1-5; tentatively, D is TRBD1 (5 bases). The CDR3 totals 15 residues. CDR1 and CDR2 from the germline V gene are MNHNS and SASEGT. V dropped 2 bases and J dropped 1 base, with 9 bases sitting between them. The CDR3 nucleotides are TGTGCCAGCAGTGAAAGAGGGGTAAGCAATCAGCCCCAGCATTTT. This encodes CASSERGVSNQPQHF.

Concerning this clonotype itself: At one end, the junction sequence differs from germline, possibly due to a read error. The chain is built from TRBV6-7 and TRBJ2-3, with 7 bases that match TRBD1. TRBV6-7 is noted as an ORF with a role that remains uncertain. CDR3 length: 17 residues. CDR3: CASSNSGTVLPEYAQYF. The CDR3 DNA reads TGTGCCAGCAGTAACTCCGGGACAGTTCTCCCGGAATACGCGCAGTATTTT.